These 18 T cell receptor beta chains were sequenced from one sample in a study of cytomegalovirus exposure and HLA in healthy donors. The assay was immunoSEQ multiplex PCR, and TCRdb's table has in-frame clones only and misses some. This repertoire shows 70,000 to 75,000 clones, 94% found once; its top ten account for 3.2%. The sample comprised PBMCs. The receptors here all came from a woman aged 18-29 years in good health and CMV-seropositive.

This clone was seen a single time. The chain recombines TRBV7-3 with TRBJ2-1, with a possible D match to TRBD2 (6 bases). From germline, CDR1 is SGHTA and CDR2 FQGTGA. The V and J ends lost 5 bases and 0 bases respectively, with 11 bases between them. This CDR3 has 15 amino acids. The CDR3 reads CASSHGGFSYNEQFF. CDR3 DNA: TGTGCCAGCAGCCATGGGGGGTTCTCCTACAATGAGCAGTTCTTC.

The V and J genes are TRBV19 and TRBJ1-3; 8 positions agree with TRBD1. V trimming: 3 bases; J trimming: 4 bases; junction bases outside the gene matches: 5. The germline V gene encodes CDR1 LNHDA and CDR2 SQIVND (reference sequence). This CDR3 contains 15 residues. The CDR3, as DNA: TGTGCCAGTAGTATTGGGACAGGCGGAGGAAACACCATATATTTT. Translation: CASSIGTGGGNTIYF.

V usage is TRBV7-2 and J usage is TRBJ1-5; 7 bases are shared with TRBD1. From germline, CDR1 is SGHTA and CDR2 FQGNSA. The V gene end was trimmed by 4 bases and the J gene end by 3 bases; junction bases not matched to a gene: 6. The length of the CDR3 is 15 residues. The CDR3 is CASSSYRGVNQPQHF. CDR3 sequence (DNA): TGTGCCAGCAGCTCATACAGGGGTGTCAATCAGCCCCAGCATTTT.

The J gene is TRBJ2-1, the V gene TRBV18, with TRBD2 identical over 12 bases. Trimming removed 3 bases from V and 8 bases from J; junction bases left unmatched: 14. Germline V gene lookup returns CDR1 KGHSH and CDR2 LQKENI. The length of the CDR3 is 18 residues. CDR3 sequence reads: CASSPNLGLAGPGDEQFF. CDR3 bases: TGTGCCAGCTCACCCAACCTCGGACTAGCGGGGCCGGGGGATGAGCAGTTCTTC.

This chain uses TRBV5-1 with TRBJ1-4, with a weak D call TRBD1 (6 bases). Trimming took off 4 bases at V and 7 bases at J, with 14 bases between the two ends. Germline V gene data show CDR1 as SGHRS and CDR2 as YFSETQ. The CDR3 is 14 amino acids. The CDR3 loop reads CASSRTGLGEKLFF. CDR3 in DNA: TGCGCCAGCAGCCGTACAGGGTTAGGTGAAAAACTGTTTTTT.

This rearrangement joins TRBV5-8 to TRBJ2-2, with 10 bases matching TRBD1. The length of the CDR3 is 16 residues. With V trimmed by 2 bases and J by 4 bases, 5 bases remained unmatched. CDR1 and CDR2 (germline): SGHTS, YDEGEE. Written as DNA, the CDR3 is TGTGCCAGCAGCTTCTTTGGGACAGGGGTCACCGGGGAGCTGTTTTTT. It encodes CASSFFGTGVTGELFF.

The chain uses TRBV28 and TRBJ1-2; D is undetermined. Trimming took 3 bases from V and 5 from J, leaving 7 bases between them. This CDR3 has 12 residues. The V gene's germline CDR1 is MDHEN and CDR2 SYDVKM. The CDR3 here is CASSLNFYGYTF. CDR3 sequence (DNA): TGTGCCAGCAGTTTGAACTTTTATGGCTACACCTTC.

The chain combines TRBV5-6 with TRBJ2-7, with 7 bases that match TRBD2. Germline CDR1 SGHDT, CDR2 YYEEEE. The CDR3 length is 14 residues. J lost 2 bases, V lost 4 bases, and 6 bases had no gene match. The CDR3 nucleotides read TGTGCCAGCAGCCCCGGGGGGTCTCCCTACGAGCAGTACTTC. It encodes CASSPGGSPYEQYF.

The chain carries TRBV28 and TRBJ2-5; weak D call: TRBD2 (6 bases). Trimming shortened V by 3 bases and J by 3 bases, and 20 bases separated the two germline ends. Germline V gives CDR1 MDHEN, CDR2 SYDVKM. The CDR3 length is 17 residues. CDR3 protein: CASSLTLGEVVEETQYF. The CDR3 DNA reads TGTGCCAGCAGTTTGACGTTAGGGGAGGTGGTCGAAGAGACCCAGTACTTC.

This chain uses TRBV10-3 with TRBJ2-5; TRBD1 might be the D (6 bases). Per germline, CDR1 ENHRY and CDR2 SYGVKD. Trimming removed 3 bases from V and 5 bases from J, with 13 bases in between. The CDR3 contains 14 residues. The CDR3 region is CAISETGRGETQYF. CDR3 sequence (DNA): TGTGCCATCAGTGAAACGGGAAGGGGGGAGACCCAGTACTTC.

The chain uses TRBV11-2 and TRBJ2-7; 7 bases map to TRBD1. The CDR3 is made up of 14 amino acids. Germline CDR1 is SGHAT and CDR2 is FQNNGV. Losses at the gene ends were 5 bases for V and 3 bases for J; bases not matched to a gene: 7. CDR3 protein: CASSQGVGDYEQYF. The CDR3 DNA reads TGTGCCAGCAGCCAGGGGGTTGGGGACTACGAGCAGTACTTC.

The V and J genes are TRBV18 and TRBJ1-1; D is unclear. Germline CDR1 reads KGHSH; CDR2 reads LQKENI. The germline V and J ends were trimmed by 8 bases and 4 bases, with 11 bases remaining between them. This CDR3 is built from 12 residues. This chain's CDR3 is CASRREGTEAFF. CDR3 in DNA: TGTGCCAGCCGGAGGGAGGGCACTGAAGCTTTCTTT.

This rearrangement joins TRBV5-1 to TRBJ1-1, with D perhaps TRBD1 (6 bases). This CDR3 is 15 amino acids long. The germline V gene has CDR1 SGHRS and CDR2 YFSETQ. Trimming removed 2 bases at V and 4 bases at J, with 15 bases between. As DNA, the CDR3 is TGCGCCAGCAGCTTACACAGGGTTGGGAGCACTGAAGCTTTCTTT. Protein sequence: CASSLHRVGSTEAFF.

The V call is TRBV28, the J call TRBJ2-7, with a tentative D call TRBD2 (6 bases). The V end lost 6 bases, the J end lost 9 bases, and 15 bases lay between the germline ends. The CDR3 is made up of 12 amino acids. Germline lookup yields CDR1 MDHEN and CDR2 SYDVKM. In DNA, the CDR3 is TGTGCCAGCAGGGGGACTCTGGCGCGGCAGTACTTC. Protein: CASRGTLARQYF.

J is TRBJ1-3 and V is TRBV19; maybe TRBD1 (5 bases). The CDR3 has 14 amino acids. The V end was cut by 9 bases, the J end by 2 bases, with 14 bases between. CDR1 and CDR2 (germline): LNHDA, SQIVND (reference sequence). CDR3 sequence reads: CASEGTLPGNTIYF. CDR3 bases: TGTGCCAGCGAAGGGACTCTCCCTGGAAACACCATATATTTT.

V gene TRBV2 combines with J gene TRBJ1-5; the D gene is possibly TRBD1 (5 bases). The CDR3 is 15 amino acids. Deletions cut 1 base from V and 8 bases from J, with 15 bases between. Germline assignment: CDR1 SNHLY and CDR2 FYNNEI. CDR3 residues: CASSEGWVAGEPQHF. The CDR3 nucleotides are TGTGCCAGCAGTGAAGGTTGGGTAGCGGGGGAGCCCCAGCATTTT.

This chain connects TRBV28 to TRBJ1-5; a possible D gene is TRBD1 (6 bases). The V end was cut by 6 bases, the J end by 0 bases, with 15 bases between. CDR3 length: 16 residues. The germline CDR1 and CDR2 sequences are MDHEN and SYDVKM. In DNA, the CDR3 is TGTGCCAGCAGGATCGGGACATCATATAGCAATCAGCCCCAGCATTTT. It codes for CASRIGTSYSNQPQHF.

The chain has TRBV9 and TRBJ2-2; 8 bases line up with TRBD2. The germline V gene has CDR1 SGDLS and CDR2 YYNGEE. The V gene end was trimmed by 3 bases and the J gene end by 0 bases; junction bases not matched to a gene: 4. The CDR3 spans 16 residues. As DNA, the CDR3 is TGTGCCAGCAGCGGGGGACTAGACCCGAACACCGGGGAGCTGTTTTTT. Translation gives CASSGGLDPNTGELFF.